This T cell receptor (beta chain) was recovered during a study of blood T cell repertoires in COVID-19. Study as a whole: The United States, Italy and Spain supplied acute and convalescent COVID-19 samples.

Original data processing: Estimation of nucleated cell counts relied on the amplification of reference gene primers. Data came from immunoSEQ multiplex PCR; TCRdb stores just in-frame clones and leaves some out. That table is the source of V, J and clone size, and D and trimming were worked out from the DNA. The table shows 62,000 or so clones, with roughly nine tenths occurring only once. This clone was seen a single time. V lost 6 bases and J 7 bases, leaving 12 bases between the germline ends. Per germline, CDR1 SNHLY and CDR2 FYNNEI. CDR3 size: 13 residues. The sequencing sample was made of peripheral blood. The chain uses TRBV2 and TRBJ2-2; unclear D gene. This clonotype originated in a man over 45 with acute or convalescent COVID-19. This CDR3 is CASRVYGGGELFF. The DNA for the CDR3 is TGTGCCAGCAGGGTTTACGGCGGCGGGGAGCTGTTTTTT.